The source of this T cell receptor beta chain is a study of blood T cell repertoires in COVID-19. For the study at large: Italy, Spain and the United States were the sources of the convalescent and acute COVID-19 samples. In each case, the material was cDNA or gDNA derived from T cells, B-cell-depleted T cells, or PBMCs.

Original methodology: By means of reference gene primer amplification, nucleated cell counts were estimated. Assay used: immunoSEQ multiplex PCR; TCRdb lists only in-frame clones, some missing. The DNA gave D and trimming, while V, J and clone size come from that table. The sample includes approximately 150,000 clones, about three quarters of them seen just once. Material: peripheral blood. The receptor was isolated from a man aged 50 or older with acute or convalescent COVID-19.

The DNA of the CDR3 is TGTGCCAGCAGCACCGACTGGAACTCCTACGAGCAGTACTTC. Amino acids: CASSTDWNSYEQYF. This chain connects TRBV11-2 to TRBJ2-7, with no clear D. CDR1 and CDR2 from the germline V gene are SGHAT and FQNNGV. Trimming pared 5 bases from V and 0 bases from J, leaving 11 bases between. The CDR3 sequence is 14 residues long.